This T cell receptor (beta chain) emerged from a study of breast tumors, draining lymph nodes, adjacent tissues. There are 10 residues in the CDR3. The germline V gene has CDR1 DFQATT and CDR2 SNEGSKA (reference sequence). Axillary draining lymph nodes of breast cancer patients supplied the node samples. Regarding this clonotype: What it binds is not known. A read error may explain this, as a much larger clone is one base away.

Study-level points and caveats: Most tumor T cells seemingly derive from lymph node, then expand in tumor. Tumor and nontumor repertoires were significantly more similar in luminal-like than in basal-like breast cancer.

Using its own MiXCR run on the multiplex PCR reads, TCRdb lists one record per CDR3 protein. The table records nearly 200,000 distinct CDR3 sequences, around 29% of them present only once. The sequence was obtained from a female donor with breast cancer. Some clones in this sample may be carry-over from other donors' samples. The chain employs TRBV20-1 and TRBJ1-2; D gene unclear. The material sequenced was axillary lymph node tissue. The CDR3 here is CRPGSHDYTF. CDR3 nucleotide sequence: TGCAGGCCCGGGAGCCATGACTACACCTTC.